The 30 T cell receptor beta chains presented below share a single source sample, sequenced in a study of blood T cell repertoires in COVID-19 (dated by TCRdb to 2018 to 2020). Libraries were prepared through the immunoSEQ multiplex PCR assay. TCRdb took over this immuneACCESS table, retaining in-frame rearrangements with V and J assigned. Such tables are incomplete; in checked studies, under half of the missing clones stem from an unresolved V gene, and the remainder is unexplained. The sample table holds about 390,000 clones, of which approximately 87% were seen once. Roughly 9.4% of the sample goes to the ten largest clones. Specimen: PBMCs or T cells enriched from blood (not recorded which). The receptors were gathered from a woman in her fifties or sixties who had recovered from COVID-19.

The CDR3 bases are TGTGCCAGCAGCCAAGATTTGGGTCAGGTAAACACTGAAGCTTTCTTT. Amino acids: CASSQDLGQVNTEAFF. The chain has TRBV4-2 and TRBJ1-1, with D hard to call. This CDR3 contains 16 residues. V shed 0 bases and J shed 2 bases, with 13 bases lying between them. Germline V lookup: CDR1 LGHNA, CDR2 YNFKEQ.

This chain joins TRBV4-1 and TRBJ2-1, with D possibly matching TRBD1 (7 bases). The ends were cut back, 2 bases at V and 7 bases at J, with 15 bases in the middle. The CDR3 is made up of 15 amino acids. Germline V CDR1 and CDR2: MGHRA, YSYEKL. CDR3 coding DNA: TGCGCCAGCAGCCAAAGACAGGGAGGCAGGAATGAGCAGTTCTTC. Its translation: CASSQRQGGRNEQFF.

V usage is TRBV19 and J usage is TRBJ1-4; 9 bases align to TRBD1. V gave up 11 bases and J gave up 7 bases; unmatched junction bases: 17. The length of the CDR3 is 16 residues. The germline gives CDR1 LNHDA, CDR2 SQIVND (reference sequence). CDR3 nucleotides: TGTGCCCCCCTCGGGACAGGGAGGGTGAAATCTGAAAAACTGTTTTTT. Residues: CAPLGTGRVKSEKLFF.

The rearrangement links TRBV5-1 to TRBJ1-1; unclear D gene. This CDR3 comprises 14 residues. Germline CDR1 is SGHRS and CDR2 is YFSETQ. With 5 bases removed from V and 0 bases from J, the gap between germline ends came to 11 bases. CDR3 amino acids: CASSPRVMNTEAFF. The CDR3, as DNA: TGCGCCAGCAGTCCTCGCGTTATGAACACTGAAGCTTTCTTT.

This clone was recorded a few times. The chain has TRBV2 and TRBJ1-6, with a possible D match to TRBD1 (5 bases). Trimming left V 5 bases short and J 8 bases short, with 19 bases between. The CDR3 covers 16 residues. Germline CDR1 SNHLY, CDR2 FYNNEI. The CDR3 loop is CASSLRDPGGDSPLHF. The CDR3 coding sequence is TGTGCCAGCAGTCTCCGGGACCCGGGGGGTGATTCACCCCTCCACTTT.

The V call is TRBV7-6, the J call TRBJ1-2, with 8 bases that match TRBD1. The junction had 4 bases not matched to a gene; V was cut back by 4 bases and J by 3 bases. Germline-derived CDR1 and CDR2 are SGHVS and FNYEAQ. The CDR3 totals 14 residues. CDR3 sequence: CASSSGGGYYGYTF. CDR3 sequence (DNA): TGTGCCAGCAGCTCAGGGGGCGGTTACTATGGCTACACCTTC.

The chain is built from TRBV19 and TRBJ1-3; TRBD1 aligns across 7 bases. Per the germline V gene, CDR1 is LNHDA and CDR2 is SQIVND (reference sequence). The CDR3 covers 13 residues. V dropped 7 bases and J dropped 2; count of bases not matched to a gene: 2. As DNA, the CDR3 is TGTGCCAGTAACACAGGGGCTGGAAACACCATATATTTT. Translating gives CASNTGAGNTIYF.

The chain links TRBV10-3 to TRBJ2-7; possibly TRBD2 for D (6 bases). V shed 11 bases and J shed 3 bases, with 17 bases lying between them. Germline CDR1 ENHRY, CDR2 SYGVKD. The CDR3 has 13 residues. The CDR3 region is CAVNEAGNYEQYF. The CDR3 DNA reads TGTGCCGTCAATGAGGCGGGAAACTACGAGCAGTACTTC.

This chain links TRBV7-2 with TRBJ2-7; 8 nucleotides align to TRBD1. CDR3 length: 13 amino acids. Trimming at V came to 8 bases and at J to 2 bases, leaving 5 bases not matched to a gene. CDR1 and CDR2 (germline): SGHTA, FQGNSA. CDR3 bases: TGTGCCAGCCGGGGACAGGCTCCCTACGAGCAGTACTTC. Amino acids: CASRGQAPYEQYF.

The V call is TRBV28, the J call TRBJ1-6; 9 bases agree with TRBD1. V was clipped by 5 bases and J by 12 bases; unmatched bases: 8. Germline loops: CDR1 MDHEN, CDR2 SYDVKM. This CDR3 region has 14 residues. This chain's CDR3 is CASSTGGAGRPLHF. DNA for the CDR3: TGTGCCAGCAGTACAGGGGGCGCGGGTCGACCCCTCCACTTT.

The CDR3 DNA reads as TGTGCCAGCAGTGAAGCTATCAGCGTACCTAACTATGGCTACACCTTC. Encoded protein: CASSEAISVPNYGYTF. The chain uses TRBV2 and TRBJ1-2; no reliable D call. Between the trimmed V and J ends, which lost 0 bases and 0 bases, there was a span of 11 bases. The CDR3 length is 16 residues. The germline CDR1 and CDR2 sequences are SNHLY and FYNNEI. Filled out from reference TRBV2 and TRBJ1-2, the complete variable domain reads EPEVTQTPSHQVTQMGQEVILRCVPISNHLYFYWYRQILGQKVEFLVSFYNNEISEKSEIFDDQFSVERPDGSNFTLKIRSTKLEDSAMYFCASSEAISVPNYGYTFGSGTRLTVV.

The genes are TRBV19 and TRBJ2-7; 8 bases line up with TRBD2. V lost 6 bases and J lost 4; bases outside the gene matches: 5. The CDR3 length is 13 residues. Looked up from germline, CDR1 is LNHDA and CDR2 is SQIVND (reference sequence). CDR3 coding DNA: TGTGCCAGTAGGGCGGGGGGTAGTTACGAGCAGTACTTC. The encoded protein is CASRAGGSYEQYF.

This chain connects TRBV5-1 to TRBJ2-5; 9 bases agree with TRBD1. The CDR3 length is 15 residues. V was pared by 4 bases and J by 2 bases, with 6 bases of the junction left unmatched. Per the germline V gene, CDR1 is SGHRS and CDR2 is YFSETQ. In DNA form, the CDR3 reads TGCGCCAGCAGCCCCCACAGGGGGCTTCAAGAGACCCAGTACTTC. The encoded protein is CASSPHRGLQETQYF.

The chain couples TRBV7-2 to TRBJ2-7, with 8 bases matching TRBD1. After removal of 1 base from V and 3 bases from J, the junction contained 2 bases not matched to a gene. The CDR3 is made up of 14 amino acids. CDR1 is SGHTA, CDR2 FQGNSA, per germline. In DNA form, the CDR3 reads TGTGCCAGCAGCTTAGACAGGGGGAACTACGAGCAGTACTTC. The encoded protein is CASSLDRGNYEQYF.

This clone was detected a few times. The rearrangement joins TRBV5-1 to TRBJ1-1; 8 positions agree with TRBD1. V shed 3 bases, J shed 2 bases, and the junction held 3 bases outside the gene matches. CDR1 SGHRS and CDR2 YFSETQ come from the germline V gene. CDR3 length equals 14 residues. The CDR3 bases are TGCGCCAGCAGCTGGGGACAGGCCAACACTGAAGCTTTCTTT. It translates to CASSWGQANTEAFF.

Concerning this clone itself: The junction does not match germline at one end; this may be a read error. V gene TRBV6-1 combines with J gene TRBJ2-2; the D is unclear. Germline CDR1 MNHNS, CDR2 SASEGT. This CDR3 has 14 residues. The CDR3 region is CASRELFNTGELFF. The CDR3 DNA sequence: TGTGCCAGCCGTGAGCTATTTAACACCGGGGAGCTGTTTTTT.

The chain has TRBV30 and TRBJ2-7, with a possible D match to TRBD1 (7 bases). This CDR3 is built from 14 residues. Trimming left V 0 bases short and J 2 bases short, with 11 bases between. CDR1 and CDR2 from the germline V gene are GTSNPN and SVGIG (reference sequence). The CDR3 protein is CAWSVGGGAYEQYF. CDR3 nucleotide sequence: TGTGCCTGGAGTGTAGGAGGGGGCGCCTACGAGCAGTACTTC.

The chain uses TRBV7-2 and TRBJ2-2; 7 nucleotides align to TRBD1. Unmatched junction bases numbered 8, after V lost 5 bases and J lost 2 bases. CDR3 length equals 16 residues. CDR1 and CDR2 (germline): SGHTA, FQGNSA. In nucleotides, the CDR3 is TGTGCCAGCAGCGCGCACAGGGGACAAAACACCGGGGAGCTGTTTTTT. It yields the protein CASSAHRGQNTGELFF.

This chain uses TRBV9 with TRBJ2-5, with D maybe TRBD2 (6 bases). The V end lost 9 bases, the J end lost 4 bases, and 10 bases lay between the germline ends. From germline, CDR1 is SGDLS and CDR2 YYNGEE. The CDR3 consists of 11 residues. CDR3 DNA sequence: TGTGCCACCTTGGGGGGAGAGACCCAGTACTTC. Its translation: CATLGGETQYF.

Only one count was recorded for this clone. V is TRBV14 and J is TRBJ1-1, with 7 bases fitting TRBD1. The CDR3 is 13 amino acids. Germline V gene data show CDR1 as SGHDN and CDR2 as FVKESK. With 4 bases clipped from V and 3 bases from J, the junction kept 2 bases outside the gene matches. The CDR3 spells CASSLDRDTEAFF. Written as DNA, the CDR3 is TGTGCCAGCAGCCTAGACAGGGACACTGAAGCTTTCTTT.

This rearrangement joins TRBV5-1 to TRBJ1-4; tentative D call: TRBD1 (6 bases). Germline V gene data show CDR1 as SGHRS and CDR2 as YFSETQ. The CDR3 is 16 amino acids. V lost 4 bases to trimming and J lost 1 base, with 14 bases between them. The CDR3 region has the DNA TGCGCCAGCAGCATCACTCACAGGGAAACTAATGAAAAACTGTTTTTT. This gives the protein CASSITHRETNEKLFF.

The sample holds one count of this clone. The chain employs TRBV30 and TRBJ2-7; D is unresolved. The ends were cut back, 4 bases at V and 7 bases at J, with 11 bases in the middle. CDR3 size: 11 residues. Looked up from germline, CDR1 is GTSNPN and CDR2 is SVGIG (reference sequence). The CDR3: CAWNSGWEQYF. CDR3 nucleotide sequence: TGTGCCTGGAACAGTGGGTGGGAGCAGTACTTC.

This clone has just a few counts. This chain uses TRBV15 with TRBJ1-5; 10 bases fit TRBD1. This CDR3 has 15 residues. Germline CDR1 reads LNHNV; CDR2 reads YYDKDF (reference sequence). J was trimmed by 6 bases and V by 6 bases; bases with no gene match: 8. The CDR3 coding sequence is TGTGCCACCAGAAAGGGACAGGGGATGGTTCAGCCCCAGCATTTT. As protein: CATRKGQGMVQPQHF.

The genes are TRBV5-1 and TRBJ2-1, with TRBD1 identical over 8 bases. The CDR3 extends over 16 amino acids. Germline V CDR1 and CDR2: SGHRS, YFSETQ. After removal of 4 bases from V and 7 bases from J, the junction contained 13 bases not matched to a gene. CDR3 coding DNA: TGCGCCAGCAGCGCCCGACAGGGGAGGAGGAGGAATGAGCAGTTCTTC. Protein product: CASSARQGRRRNEQFF.

V usage is TRBV7-2 and J usage is TRBJ2-2; TRBD2 matches at 7 bases. Germline-derived CDR1 and CDR2 are SGHTA and FQGNSA. The CDR3 consists of 18 residues. J was trimmed by 6 bases and V by 1 base; bases with no gene match: 14. The CDR3 here is CASSLVPSTVAGAGELFF. Written as DNA, the CDR3 is TGTGCCAGCAGCTTAGTCCCCTCGACGGTGGCGGGGGCCGGGGAGCTGTTTTTT.

Worth noting for this clone: An end of the junction does not agree with germline; a read error may underlie this. The gene calls are TRBV3-1 (or the pseudogene TRBV3-2) and TRBJ1-2; D perhaps matches TRBD1 (5 bases). Germline V lookup: CDR1 LGHDT, CDR2 YNNKEL (reference sequence). The CDR3 has 12 amino acids. The CDR3 sequence is CASSLFGASSAF. DNA of the CDR3: TGTGCCAGCAGCTTGTTTGGGGCCTCGTCGGCCTTC.

This chain joins TRBV19 and TRBJ2-5; D is perhaps TRBD1 (5 bases). The CDR3 loop spans 16 amino acids. V was shortened by 2 bases and J by 2 bases, with 15 bases between the two germline ends. Germline CDR1 reads LNHDA; CDR2 reads SQIVND (reference sequence). CDR3 sequence: CASSIRIQGGQETQYF. In nucleotides, the CDR3 is TGTGCCAGTAGTATAAGGATCCAGGGTGGACAAGAGACCCAGTACTTC.

This chain connects TRBV7-8 to TRBJ1-2, with 11 bases aligning to TRBD1. J lost 3 bases, V lost 4 bases, and 7 bases had no gene match. CDR1 is SGHVS, CDR2 FQNEAQ, per germline. This CDR3 is 16 amino acids long. The CDR3 protein is CASSSVRGQGDYGYTF. The CDR3 DNA sequence: TGTGCCAGCAGCTCGGTTCGGGGACAGGGGGACTATGGCTACACCTTC.

This sequence joins TRBV11-1 and TRBJ2-2, with 15 positions matching TRBD2. The CDR3 spans 16 residues. Trimming at V came to 5 bases and at J to 6 bases, leaving 4 bases not matched to a gene. CDR1 is SGHAT, CDR2 FQDESV, per germline (reference sequence). Here the CDR3 DNA reads TGTGCCAGCAGCCTGTGGACTAGCGGGGGGGCCGGGGAGCTGTTTTTT. This translates into CASSLWTSGGAGELFF.

This sequence joins TRBV7-3 and TRBJ1-6; D ambiguous. Looked up from germline, CDR1 is SGHTA and CDR2 is FQGTGA. The CDR3 spans 13 residues. V was trimmed by 2 bases and J by 6 bases, leaving 5 bases between them. The CDR3 DNA follows: TGTGCCAGCAGCTTAGGAGCTAATTCACCCCTCCACTTT. It codes for CASSLGANSPLHF.